What follows is one T cell receptor (beta chain) and its context. The data stem from a study of blood T cell repertoires in COVID-19. For the study at large: Researchers got acute and convalescent COVID-19 samples from the United States, Italy and Spain. T cells, B-cell-depleted T cells, or PBMCs provided the cDNA or gDNA that served as material.

Original analysis: From reference gene primer amplification, estimates of nucleated cell counts were derived. The data were produced by immunoSEQ multiplex PCR, yet TCRdb's version contains in-frame clones alone and is incomplete. From that table come the V and J calls and clone size; the DNA was used to work out D and trimming. The repertoire holds fewer than 300,000 clones, 82% seen once, with roughly 3% in the top ten. V was pared by 0 bases and J by 3 bases, with 12 bases between. The CDR3 consists of 15 residues. Germline assignment: CDR1 LGHNA and CDR2 YSLEER. The J gene is TRBJ2-7, the V gene TRBV4-3, with TRBD1 as a possible D gene (6 bases). This clonotype was sampled from a woman younger than 30 with acute or convalescent COVID-19. Sequencing was carried out using peripheral blood. CDR3 sequence reads: CASSQDITGFYEQYF. In nucleotides, the CDR3 is TGCGCCAGCAGCCAAGATATAACAGGGTTCTACGAGCAGTACTTC.